This T cell receptor beta chain was retrieved from a study of CD8+CD57+ T cells in acquired aplastic anemia. CDR3 and TCR beta VDJ profiling relied on genomic DNA as the template. MiXCR, run by TCRdb on the reads, gives a single entry per CDR3 protein. The table includes 180,000 or so distinct CDR3 sequences, approximately 46% detected once. This clonotype has only a few counts. V lost 2 bases to trimming and J lost 0 bases; unmatched junction nucleotides: 4. The CDR3 runs 17 residues. CDR1 is MNHEY and CDR2 is SVGEGT in the germline V gene. The chain uses TRBV6-2 or TRBV6-3 and TRBJ2-1, with 10 nucleotides matching TRBD2. The clonotype originates from a human donor in good health. Material: sorted CD4+, CD8+, or CD8+CD57+ T cells (not recorded which) from PBMCs. Written as DNA, the CDR3 is TGTGCCAGCAGTTACACTAGCGGGGTCAGCTCCTACAATGAGCAGTTCTTC. Amino acid sequence: CASSYTSGVSSYNEQFF.